The 10 T cell receptor beta chains in this list originate from one sample, sequenced in a study of T cells in Graves' hyperthyroidism and ophthalmopathy. Amplification targeted TCR beta CDR3 regions from RNA transcripts. First-round RT-PCR with HTBI primers amplified the TCR CDR3 region. TCRdb re-derived calls from the multiplex PCR reads in MiXCR, one entry per CDR3 protein. The repertoire has hundreds of thousands of distinct CDR3 sequences, 11% to 15% of them found once; the top ten carry about a tenth. The specimen was blood. Receptor source: a woman younger than 30 with Graves' hyperthyroidism.

This clonotype was counted a few times. The J gene is TRBJ2-2, the V gene TRBV7-9; D is unresolved. In germline, CDR1 is SEHNR, CDR2 FQNEAQ (reference sequence). The germline V and J ends were trimmed by 3 bases and 7 bases, with 6 bases remaining between them. The CDR3 covers 12 residues. As DNA, the CDR3 is TGTGCCAGCAGCTTTGAAATCGGGGAGCTGTTTTTT. Protein sequence: CASSFEIGELFF.

In this sample, this clonotype turned up many times. The V gene is TRBV2, the J gene TRBJ2-7, with 8 nucleotides matching TRBD2. The CDR3 has 16 residues. The J segment lost 4 bases and the V segment lost 5 bases, leaving 13 bases of the junction unmatched. The germline gives CDR1 SNHLY, CDR2 FYNNEI. DNA of the CDR3: TGTGCCAGCAGTTACCTGACCGGGACTAGGGGATACGAGCAGTACTTC. This gives the protein CASSYLTGTRGYEQYF.

Only a few counts were recorded for this clonotype. The chain carries TRBV7-9 and TRBJ1-2; unclear D gene. V gave up 2 bases and J gave up 0 bases, with 13 bases separating them. The CDR3 extends over 16 amino acids. Germline V gene data show CDR1 as SEHNR and CDR2 as FQNEAQ (reference sequence). In DNA, the CDR3 is TGTGCCAGCAGCTTATCTCGACGGCCTCCTAACTATGGCTACACCTTC. As protein: CASSLSRRPPNYGYTF.

This clonotype was counted many times. The V and J genes are TRBV12-3 or TRBV12-4 and TRBJ1-1; no reliable D call. This CDR3 has 12 residues. V was clipped by 6 bases and J by 3 bases, with 8 bases between them. The CDR3 bases are TGTGCCAGCAGATCTTACTACACTGAAGCTTTCTTT. Residues: CASRSYYTEAFF.

The rearrangement links TRBV6-1 to TRBJ1-5, with D possibly TRBD1 on 6 matching bases. The CDR3 consists of 15 residues. Trimming removed 6 bases at V and 0 bases at J, with 12 bases between. Germline V CDR1 and CDR2: MNHNS, SASEGT. This CDR3 is CASRSGQFSNQPQHF. CDR3 DNA sequence: TGTGCCAGCAGATCGGGACAATTTAGCAATCAGCCCCAGCATTTT.

This clonotype was found many times. The V and J genes are TRBV7-9 and TRBJ2-5; the match to TRBD1 covers 8 bases. V lost 3 bases and J lost 1; bases outside the gene matches: 4. CDR3 length: 15 amino acids. Germline CDR1 SEHNR, CDR2 FQNEAQ (reference sequence). The CDR3 coding sequence is TGTGCCAGCAGCTTTGGGGACAGGTTCCAAGAGACCCAGTACTTC. This gives the protein CASSFGDRFQETQYF. Full variable domain (rest looked up from reference TRBV7-9 and TRBJ2-5): DTGVSQNPRHKITKRGQNVTFRCDPISEHNRLYWYRQTLGQGPEFLTYFQNEAQLEKSRLLSDRFSAERPKGSFSTLEIQRTEQGDSAMYLCASSFGDRFQETQYFGPGTRLLVL.

The chain combines TRBV19 with TRBJ2-7; D call uncertain. There are 15 residues in the CDR3. Germline V gives CDR1 LNHDA, CDR2 SQIVND (reference sequence). Trimming removed 3 bases from V and 3 bases from J, with 15 bases in between. In DNA, the CDR3 is TGTGCCAGTAGTATCTCGTACGGACCCAACTACGAGCAGTACTTC. This codes for CASSISYGPNYEQYF.

This clonotype was picked up many times. The CDR3 spells CASRDGYEQYF. In DNA form, the CDR3 reads TGTGCCAGCAGAGACGGGTACGAGCAGTACTTC. V usage is TRBV6-2 or TRBV6-3 and J usage is TRBJ2-7, with D unresolved. V gave up 6 bases and J gave up 4 bases, with 7 bases separating them. The CDR3 runs to 11 residues. Germline CDR1 is MNHEY and CDR2 is SVGEGT.

Many counts were recorded for this clonotype. J is TRBJ2-3 and V is TRBV5-1; D perhaps matches TRBD2 (6 bases). With 4 bases removed from V and 0 bases from J, the gap between germline ends came to 18 bases. CDR1 SGHRS and CDR2 YFSETQ come from the germline V gene. The CDR3 loop spans 17 amino acids. CDR3 nucleotide sequence: TGCGCCAGCAGCCAAGGTGGAGGGTATACGAGCACAGATACGCAGTATTTT. As protein: CASSQGGGYTSTDTQYF.

As to this clonotype: This may arise from a read error, as a much more abundant clone is one base away. Since the CDR3 does not end with the conserved phenylalanine or tryptophan, this likely comes from a read error. The CDR3 is CASSPPGQSQETQYL. In DNA form, the CDR3 reads TGTGCCAGCTCACCACCGGGACAGAGCCAAGAGACCCAGTACCTC. J is TRBJ2-5 and V is TRBV18; 7 positions agree with TRBD1. V dropped 0 bases and J dropped 1; count of bases not matched to a gene: 2. This CDR3 contains 15 residues. Germline CDR1 and CDR2: KGHSH and LQKENI.